The 14 T cell receptor beta chains reported below all come from one sample, sequenced in a study of shared clonotypes between healthy human individuals. Using immunoSEQ multiplex PCR, the repertoire was profiled, and TCRdb retains in-frame clones only, with some absent. The sample holds 2.5 million or so clones, approximately 92% seen once. The sequenced sample consisted of naive CD4+ T cells sorted from blood. This sample's subset: CD45RA+ positively selected. These receptors all stem from a man aged 18 to 30 in good health.

V is TRBV7-9 and J is TRBJ2-5; the match to TRBD1 covers 7 bases. The germline gives CDR1 SEHNR, CDR2 FQNEAQ (reference sequence). This CDR3 comprises 15 residues. V was clipped by 5 bases and J by 3 bases; unmatched bases: 9. CDR3 DNA sequence: TGTGCCAGCAGCCTTAGGGGACAGCCTGAAGAGACCCAGTACTTC. It encodes CASSLRGQPEETQYF.

The chain links TRBV30 to TRBJ2-7; 7 bases match TRBD1. The CDR3 sequence is 11 residues long. The trim removed 5 bases at V and 7 bases at J, leaving 5 bases unmatched. Per germline, CDR1 GTSNPN and CDR2 SVGIG (reference sequence). DNA for the CDR3: TGTGCCTGGGACAGGGTTGGGGAGCAGTACTTC. Amino acids: CAWDRVGEQYF. Full variable domain (outside the CDR3, taken from reference TRBV30 and TRBJ2-7): SQTIHQWPATLVQPVGSPLSLECTVEGTSNPNLYWYRQAAGRGLQLLFYSVGIGQISSEVPQNLSASRPQDRQFILSSKKLLLSDSGFYLCAWDRVGEQYFGPGTRLTVT.

This clone is a singleton in its sample. V usage is TRBV7-9 and J usage is TRBJ1-5, with 10 bases fitting TRBD1. CDR1 is SEHNR, CDR2 FQNEAQ, per germline (reference sequence). The length of the CDR3 is 13 residues. V lost 5 bases and J lost 10; bases outside the gene matches: 5. This CDR3 reads CASSRDRGHPQHF. The CDR3 nucleotides read TGTGCCAGCAGCCGGGACAGGGGCCATCCCCAGCATTTT.

V gene TRBV29-1 combines with J gene TRBJ1-1; 7 bases are a match to TRBD1. Germline loops: CDR1 SQVTM, CDR2 ANQGSEA. V lost 6 bases to trimming and J lost 4 bases; unmatched junction nucleotides: 11. The CDR3 spans 14 residues. The CDR3 spells CSVGETGRATEAFF. The CDR3 coding sequence is TGCAGCGTGGGGGAGACAGGGCGGGCCACTGAAGCTTTCTTT.

V and J are TRBV30 and TRBJ2-5; D remains unclear. The germline V gene encodes CDR1 GTSNPN and CDR2 SVGIG (reference sequence). This CDR3 has 14 amino acids. Between the trimmed V and J ends, which lost 0 bases and 7 bases, there was a span of 15 bases. CDR3 residues: CAWSVLSATGTQYF. For the CDR3, the DNA is TGTGCCTGGAGTGTACTTTCCGCCACGGGGACCCAGTACTTC.

This clone was observed a few times. The chain uses TRBV30 and TRBJ1-1; possible D gene TRBD1, 5 bases. Trimming took 3 bases from V and 10 from J, leaving 15 bases between them. CDR1 and CDR2 from the germline V gene are GTSNPN and SVGIG (reference sequence). This CDR3 spans 12 amino acids. CDR3 loop: CAWREGASSAFF. CDR3 nucleotides: TGTGCCTGGAGGGAAGGGGCCTCGTCAGCTTTCTTT.

This chain links TRBV30 with TRBJ1-2, with D unresolved. This CDR3 is built from 13 residues. Germline V gene data show CDR1 as GTSNPN and CDR2 as SVGIG (reference sequence). V lost 2 bases, J lost 2 bases, and 9 bases lay in between. CDR3 protein: CAWSSGQNYGYTF. Written as DNA, the CDR3 is TGTGCCTGGAGTTCTGGCCAGAACTATGGCTACACCTTC. Complete variable domain (other parts from reference TRBV30 and TRBJ1-2): SQTIHQWPATLVQPVGSPLSLECTVEGTSNPNLYWYRQAAGRGLQLLFYSVGIGQISSEVPQNLSASRPQDRQFILSSKKLLLSDSGFYLCAWSSGQNYGYTFGSGTRLTVV.

The chain is built from TRBV10-1 and TRBJ2-3; possible D gene TRBD2, 6 bases. Germline assignment: CDR1 WNHNN and CDR2 SYGVQD (reference sequence). Trimming cost V 8 bases and J 6 bases, with 12 bases left between them. This CDR3 comprises 12 residues. CDR3 protein: CASGEEPDTQYF. CDR3 DNA sequence: TGCGCCAGCGGGGAGGAACCGGATACGCAGTATTTT.

This clone appeared a single time. The chain links TRBV7-3 to TRBJ2-5; 9 nucleotides match TRBD1. V was pared by 2 bases and J by 4 bases, with 5 bases of the junction left unmatched. In germline, CDR1 is SGHTA, CDR2 FQGTGA. There are 15 residues in the CDR3. The CDR3 loop is CASSLGRTGVETQYF. The CDR3 region has the DNA TGTGCCAGCAGCTTAGGCAGGACAGGGGTAGAGACCCAGTACTTC.

The chain is built from TRBV2 and TRBJ2-7, with D perhaps TRBD2 (6 bases). The length of the CDR3 is 16 residues. Germline V CDR1 and CDR2: SNHLY, FYNNEI. Between the trimmed V and J ends, which lost 6 bases and 0 bases, there was a span of 18 bases. The CDR3: CASRPELALSSYEQYF. In DNA, the CDR3 is TGTGCCAGCAGACCCGAACTAGCCCTGTCCTCCTACGAGCAGTACTTC.

The chain joins TRBV5-6 to TRBJ1-1; no clear D. V was cut by 0 bases and J by 1 base, with 13 bases left in between. This CDR3 comprises 16 residues. Per germline, CDR1 SGHDT and CDR2 YYEEEE. CDR3: CASSLGGVLRNTEAFF. As DNA, the CDR3 is TGTGCCAGCAGCTTGGGCGGGGTTTTGAGGAACACTGAAGCTTTCTTT.

V and J are TRBV19 and TRBJ1-1, with 10 bases fitting TRBD1. Germline V lookup: CDR1 LNHDA, CDR2 SQIVND (reference sequence). CDR3 length: 16 residues. Losses at the gene ends were 6 bases for V and 4 bases for J; bases not matched to a gene: 11. CDR3 amino acids: CASSRGTGVFGTEAFF. For the CDR3, the DNA is TGTGCCAGTAGCCGCGGGACAGGGGTGTTCGGCACTGAAGCTTTCTTT.

The chain joins TRBV30 to TRBJ2-1; 10 nucleotides agree with TRBD2. With V trimmed by 4 bases and J by 5 bases, 8 bases remained unmatched. CDR1 and CDR2 from the germline V gene are GTSNPN and SVGIG (reference sequence). This CDR3 spans 15 amino acids. DNA for the CDR3: TGTGCCTGGACCATAGCGGGGGGTTACCACAATGAGCAGTTCTTC. This gives the protein CAWTIAGGYHNEQFF.

The rearrangement links TRBV6-5 to TRBJ1-4; a possible D gene is TRBD1 (6 bases). V lost 7 bases and J 2 bases, leaving 11 bases between the germline ends. Looked up from germline, CDR1 is MNHEY and CDR2 is SVGAGI. This CDR3 comprises 14 residues. In DNA, the CDR3 is TGTGCCAGCAAAAAAGGGGGGACTAATGAAAAACTGTTTTTT. Protein product: CASKKGGTNEKLFF.